This T cell receptor (beta chain) is drawn from a study of blood T cell repertoires in COVID-19 (dated by TCRdb to 2020 to 2021). Turning to the overall study: The collaborator samples originated in the United States, Italy and Spain and spanned the acute and convalescent phases of COVID-19. Where available, HLA class I and class II types were obtained from metadata supplied by the sample provider rather than from assay-based typing. The dataset comprised deeply sampled blood TCRbeta repertoires from subjects exposed to, actively infected with, or recovered from COVID-19. Nearly every sample came with metadata listing a de-identified subject ID, COVID-19 status, age in years and sex. The material from the prospective study consisted of cDNA or gDNA derived from T cells, B-cell-depleted T cells, or PBMCs. The samples were drawn from two sources: the first 160 participants of the ongoing ImmuneRACE study, and 950 to 1,500 subjects contributed by 6 global collaborators. The repertoires were released in a freely available public database intended as a resource for research on the immune response to SARS-CoV-2. Overall study outcomes, separate from this receptor: The quantity of clinical and demographic metadata differed by source and by participant and was supplied without curation.

TCRbeta CDR3 regions were amplified from genomic DNA using the immunoSEQ Assay, a bias-controlled multiplex PCR. Per the source publication's procedure: Within the assay, amplification of reference gene primers was used to estimate how many nucleated cells each sample contained. To quantify the absolute abundance of each unique TCRbeta CDR3 rearrangement, sequence reads were collapsed and filtered. For each sample, productive Simpson clonality was calculated as the square root of Simpson's diversity index across productive rearrangements. TCRdb stores this immuneACCESS table with in-frame sequences only. Part of the clones is absent; in the studies checked, under half of the shortfall reflects unresolved V genes, and no reason is known for the rest. V, J and clone size reflect that table, while D and trimming were determined from the DNA. The sample contains roughly 430,000 clones, approximately 86% of them found a single time. The ten most abundant clones make up roughly 2% of the sample.

Enrolling through a virtual design, the prospective study's participants ranged in age from roughly 18 to 95 years and lived across approximately 25 United States geographic areas. In the prospective study, participants were assigned to cohorts based on the clinical history participants reported in a screening survey and a study questionnaire. In the prospective study, mobile phlebotomists collected whole blood, serum and a nasopharyngeal or oropharyngeal swab from each participant. Prospective study participants could optionally give additional blood draws and questionnaires over a roughly two-month period. Before DNA extraction, prospective study blood samples were shipped either frozen or at room temperature. Deletion took 8 bases off V and 2 bases off J, with a span of 10 bases between the germline ends. From the cysteine up to the phenylalanine, the CDR3 has a length of 13 residues. The DNA shown is the 39-base CDR3, in frame from base 1.

As to this clone: This clone's antigen is unknown. No base quality values were provided; no much bigger clone lies one nucleotide off.

This sequence was found in a woman aged 40-49 years with acute COVID-19. The chain is assembled from TRBV12-3 or TRBV12-4 and TRBJ1-3, with the D gene too uncertain to name. The specimen was PBMCs or T cells enriched from blood (not recorded which). The base sequence is TGTGCCAGCCAAAGCGGGGCTGGAAACACCATATATTTT. This encodes CASQSGAGNTIYF.